The clone carrying this TCR beta chain has only one observation. Its specificity is not known. Survey-level resolution applied to immunoSEQ assay v3.0. Sequencing targeted roughly 40,000-55,000 T-cell genomes per sample. The repertoire was sequenced with immunoSEQ multiplex PCR; TCRdb's copy has only in-frame clones and lacks some. The sample consists of more than 30,000 clones, 83% of them appearing once. V was clipped by 4 bases and J by 9 bases, with 14 bases between them. Germline V CDR1 and CDR2: SGHRS, YFSETQ. CDR3 length: 13 residues. These data come from a study of long-term antiretroviral therapy in people with HIV. Looking at the study overall: It was about a decade before the 2015 immediate-ART recommendation that the earliest samples were taken. Study-level points and caveats: Dominance of pre-ART expanded clones persisted, fluctuating and often declining after ART. Relative to control repertoires, HIV repertoires exhibited narrower CDR3 length ranges.

The material sequenced was unsorted PBMCs, taken 0.4 years before starting antiretroviral therapy. The TCR originated in a man younger than 35 with HIV. V and J are TRBV5-1 and TRBJ2-1, with D uncertain. The CDR3 DNA reads TGCGCCAGCAGCGCCGACCGTCGCGCTGAGCAGTTCTTC. Translated: CASSADRRAEQFF. The complete variable domain, with remaining parts taken from reference TRBV5-1 and TRBJ2-1, reads KAGVTQTPRYLIKTRGQQVTLSCSPISGHRSVSWYQQTPGQGLQFLFEYFSETQRNKGNFPGRFSGRQFSNSRSEMNVSTLELGDSALYLCASSADRRAEQFFGPGTRLTVL.